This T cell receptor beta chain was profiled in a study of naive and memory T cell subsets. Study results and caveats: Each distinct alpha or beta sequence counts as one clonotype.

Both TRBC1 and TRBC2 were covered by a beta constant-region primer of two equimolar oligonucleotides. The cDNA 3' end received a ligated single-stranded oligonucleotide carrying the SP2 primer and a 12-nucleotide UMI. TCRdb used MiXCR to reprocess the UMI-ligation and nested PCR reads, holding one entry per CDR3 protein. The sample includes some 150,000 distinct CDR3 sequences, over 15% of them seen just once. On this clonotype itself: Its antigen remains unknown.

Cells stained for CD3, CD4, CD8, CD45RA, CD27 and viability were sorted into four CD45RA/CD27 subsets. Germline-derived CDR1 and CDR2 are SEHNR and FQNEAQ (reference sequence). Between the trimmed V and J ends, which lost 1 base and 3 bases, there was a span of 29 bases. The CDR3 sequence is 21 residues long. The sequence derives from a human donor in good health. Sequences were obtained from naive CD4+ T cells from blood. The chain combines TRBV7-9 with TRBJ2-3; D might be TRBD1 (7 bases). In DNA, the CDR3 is TGTGCCAGCAGCTTAGAGTCGGGAGAGGGGGCCCTTTGGGGAAAGACAGATACGCAGTATTTT. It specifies CASSLESGEGALWGKTDTQYF.